Listed below are T cell receptor beta chains from one sample, sequenced in a study of blood T cell repertoires in COVID-19. The table came from immunoSEQ multiplex PCR; TCRdb's copy has only in-frame clones and leaves some out. Found here are 300,000 or so clones, approximately 90% of them singletons; the top ten hold around 3.5%. Sequencing was performed on peripheral blood. These receptors all stem from a woman aged 35 to 49 with acute or convalescent COVID-19. Each CDR3 is given with its conserved first and last residue. The order of the fields is CDR3 DNA, CDR3 protein, D gene, clone size, V gene, J gene. The D gene is left open where the match is weak. Size is stated for part of the rows, as once, few or many counts, or as a class when the clone is expanded.

TGTGCCAGCAGTGGCGACAGGGGGCGGGAAACTGAAGCTTTCTTT,CASSGDRGRETEAFF,TRBD1,NA,TRBV6-6,TRBJ1-1
TGTGCTAGTGGGTACCTTTCCGGGACAGGGAAGGGCGCAACTAATGAAAAACTGTTTTTT,CASGYLSGTGKGATNEKLFF,TRBD1,NA,TRBV12-5,TRBJ1-4
TGTGCCAGCAGCTTAGCACCGGGACAAGACTATGGCTACACCTTC,CASSLAPGQDYGYTF,NA,NA,TRBV7-9,TRBJ1-2
TGTGCCAGCAGCTTGACAGGTTCGATTACTGAAGCTTTCTTT,CASSLTGSITEAFF,NA,NA,TRBV7-8,TRBJ1-1
TGCGCCGGTAGCGGGGGGATTAGCACAGATACGCAGTATTTT,CAGSGGISTDTQYF,TRBD2,NA,TRBV10-2,TRBJ2-3
TGTGCCAGCAGTTTGTCCACTGGCGGGGGAAACACCATATATTTT,CASSLSTGGGNTIYF,NA,NA,TRBV27,TRBJ1-3
TGCAGCGTTGCGGTCGGCAGGGGCACTGAAGCTTTCTTT,CSVAVGRGTEAFF,NA,NA,TRBV29-1,TRBJ1-1
TGTGCCAGCAGCGACAGGCGGAACACCGGGGAGCTGTTTTTT,CASSDRRNTGELFF,NA,NA,TRBV27,TRBJ2-2
TGTGCCAGCACCTATCAGGGGTTGGGATTTGGCTACACCTTC,CASTYQGLGFGYTF,NA,NA,TRBV6-5,TRBJ1-2
TGTGCCAGCAGTGTTGAGGGTAGCTCCTACAATGAGCAGTTCTTC,CASSVEGSSYNEQFF,NA,NA,TRBV2,TRBJ2-1
TGTGCCAGTACCCCAAAAGGGAGACAGGTGAACACTGAAGCTTTCTTT,CASTPKGRQVNTEAFF,NA,once,TRBV19,TRBJ1-1
TGTGCCAGCAGCGTAGATGACCAGGGAGGTAACTATGGCTACACCTTC,CASSVDDQGGNYGYTF,NA,NA,TRBV9,TRBJ1-2
TGTGCCAGCTCACTCAGCATCTCGTTGGGCGCCGGGGAGCTGTTTTTT,CASSLSISLGAGELFF,NA,NA,TRBV18,TRBJ2-2
TGTGCCAGCAGCCCGGACAGGACCGACGGCTACACCTTC,CASSPDRTDGYTF,TRBD1,NA,TRBV12-3/TRBV12-4,TRBJ1-2
TGTGCCAGCAGCAGGGACACGAACACTGAAGCTTTCTTT,CASSRDTNTEAFF,NA,NA,TRBV25-1,TRBJ1-1
TGCGCCAGCAGGCCAACTAGCGGCGGCACAGATACGCAGTATTTT,CASRPTSGGTDTQYF,TRBD2,NA,TRBV5-1,TRBJ2-3
TGTGCCAGCAGCTTGGCCTGGAGGGGTCGGGAGGATGAGCAGTTCTTC,CASSLAWRGREDEQFF,TRBD2,NA,TRBV5-5,TRBJ2-1
TGTGCCAGTAGTAAAGGACAGTTTTCTACAGATACGCAGTATTTT,CASSKGQFSTDTQYF,NA,once,TRBV19,TRBJ2-3
TGTGCCACCAGCAGAGATACCCAGGGGACAGATGAGCAGTTCTTC,CATSRDTQGTDEQFF,TRBD1,NA,TRBV15,TRBJ2-1
TGCGCCAGCAGCCGCGGGACTAGCGGCACAGATACGCAGTATTTT,CASSRGTSGTDTQYF,TRBD2,NA,TRBV4-1,TRBJ2-3
TGTGCCAGCAGCTTGGTTGGCGGGGAAGGCTACACCTTC,CASSLVGGEGYTF,NA,NA,TRBV5-6,TRBJ1-2
TGTGCCAGCAGTGTCAGGGGGACGGATCAGCCCCAGCATTTT,CASSVRGTDQPQHF,TRBD1,once,TRBV2,TRBJ1-5
TGTGCCAGCAGTTTAGGGACAGGGGGCGGTACTGAAGCTTTCTTT,CASSLGTGGGTEAFF,TRBD1,NA,TRBV27,TRBJ1-1
TGTGCCAGCAGCCAAGTAGGGAGGAGCTCCTACAATGAGCAGTTCTTC,CASSQVGRSSYNEQFF,NA,NA,TRBV3-1/TRBV3-2,TRBJ2-1
TGCGCCAGCAGTGAGTCGAGTGTGCTCCAGCCCCAGCATTTT,CASSESSVLQPQHF,NA,NA,TRBV10-2,TRBJ1-5
TGTGCCAGCAGGGATCCCTGGACACAGACAGGGGGGACTTACAATGAGCAGTTCTTC,CASRDPWTQTGGTYNEQFF,TRBD1,NA,TRBV2,TRBJ2-1
TGTGCCAGCAGCCGAAGCCCGGGGCGGGACAACTATGGCTACACCTTC,CASSRSPGRDNYGYTF,NA,NA,TRBV5-4,TRBJ1-2
TGTGCCAGCAGCGGCGGGGCTTATAGCACAGATACGCAGTATTTT,CASSGGAYSTDTQYF,NA,once,TRBV9,TRBJ2-3
TGCGCCAGCAGCTTGGTCCCCCCGGCTAGCGGGGGGGAGAGCACAGATACGCAGTATTTT,CASSLVPPASGGESTDTQYF,TRBD2,NA,TRBV5-1,TRBJ2-3
TGCGCCAGCAGCCAAAAGACAGGGGGGAACACCGGGGAGCTGTTTTTT,CASSQKTGGNTGELFF,TRBD1,NA,TRBV5-1,TRBJ2-2
TGTGCCAGCACTGAACTAGCGGGAAGCACAGATACGCAGTATTTT,CASTELAGSTDTQYF,TRBD2,few,TRBV6-1,TRBJ2-3
TGTGCCAGTAGTATGGGGAACGGGGGCTATGGCTACACCTTC,CASSMGNGGYGYTF,NA,NA,TRBV19,TRBJ1-2
TGTGCCAGCAGCTTGAGAAGTCCGGCTGAAGCTTTCTTT,CASSLRSPAEAFF,NA,NA,TRBV5-6,TRBJ1-1
TGTGCCAGCAGCTTAACCGGACAGGGCGGGTACCTTAACTATGGCTACACCTTC,CASSLTGQGGYLNYGYTF,TRBD1,NA,TRBV7-2,TRBJ1-2
TGTGCCAGCAGCATTCAGGGGGCGAATTCACCCCTCCACTTT,CASSIQGANSPLHF,TRBD1,few,TRBV9,TRBJ1-6
TGTGCCAGCAGCTTCAGTGCGGGAGGATGGATGAACACTGAAGCTTTCTTT,CASSFSAGGWMNTEAFF,NA,once,TRBV5-6,TRBJ1-1
TGTGCCAGCAGCTCACAGGGCTACACGTCAGATACGCAGTATTTT,CASSSQGYTSDTQYF,NA,NA,TRBV9,TRBJ2-3
TGTGCCAGCAGCAACTCCCGGGACAGGGACGATAACTATGGCTACACCTTC,CASSNSRDRDDNYGYTF,TRBD1,NA,TRBV9,TRBJ1-2
TGTGCCAGCAGCCCCTGGACAGGGAACACCATATATTTT,CASSPWTGNTIYF,TRBD1,NA,TRBV7-8,TRBJ1-3
TGTGCCAGCAGCGCCGGACAGGGTCTGGCTGCAGATACGCAGTATTTT,CASSAGQGLAADTQYF,TRBD1,NA,TRBV9,TRBJ2-3
TGTGCCAGCAGTTACAGTGGAGGACGTAACTATGGCTACACCTTC,CASSYSGGRNYGYTF,NA,NA,TRBV6-5,TRBJ1-2
TGTGCCAGCAGTTACGGGCAAATCTCTGGCTACACCTTC,CASSYGQISGYTF,NA,NA,TRBV6-5,TRBJ1-2
TGCGCCAGCAGGACATTAGATAATTCACCCCTCCACTTT,CASRTLDNSPLHF,NA,NA,TRBV10-2,TRBJ1-6
TGCGCCAGCAGCCAAGTTCGATCAGGGGCTGCGCGAGGAAACACCATATATTTT,CASSQVRSGAARGNTIYF,NA,NA,TRBV4-1,TRBJ1-3
TGTGCCAGCAGTTACTCGAGTCGACAAACTAGCGGGGGGCCACCCGATACGCAGTATTTT,CASSYSSRQTSGGPPDTQYF,TRBD2,NA,TRBV6-2/TRBV6-3,TRBJ2-3
TGTGCCACCAGTGCCCCCCCGGTGACTCCGGGTCTTGATAATGAAAAACTGTTTTTT,CATSAPPVTPGLDNEKLFF,NA,NA,TRBV24-1,TRBJ1-4
TGTGCCAGCAGTGGATCCGGGGCGCGGGGGGGAGATACGCAGTATTTT,CASSGSGARGGDTQYF,TRBD2,NA,TRBV6-6,TRBJ2-3
TGTGCCAGCAGCCCGGGACAAGATGGAAACACCATATATTTT,CASSPGQDGNTIYF,NA,NA,TRBV11-2,TRBJ1-3
TGTGCCAGCAGTGACAGGGAGGATTCACCCCTCCACTTT,CASSDREDSPLHF,NA,NA,TRBV6-4,TRBJ1-6
TGTGCCAGCAGCCAAAGGGGGGGTGGTGGCTACACCTTC,CASSQRGGGGYTF,NA,NA,TRBV3-1/TRBV3-2,TRBJ1-2
TGCGCCAGCAGCCGGTCGGACAGGGACTATGGCTACACCTTC,CASSRSDRDYGYTF,TRBD1,NA,TRBV4-1,TRBJ1-2
TGTGCCAGCAGTTACTCGACAGGTGGGGAGACCCAGTACTTC,CASSYSTGGETQYF,NA,once,TRBV6-5,TRBJ2-5
TGTGCCAGCAGCGAGGGGGCAGGGCGAGCTTTCTTT,CASSEGAGRAFF,TRBD1,NA,TRBV7-8,TRBJ1-1